This entry is about one T cell receptor (beta chain). The data were obtained in a study of blood T cell repertoires in COVID-19. In the study overall: COVID-19 samples, acute and convalescent, were from the United States, Italy and Spain.

Enrollees, about 18 to 95 years old, lived in approximately 24 US areas. The assay was immunoSEQ multiplex PCR, and TCRdb's table has in-frame clones only and misses some. The sample has 150,000 to 200,000 clones, 70% to 85% seen once. Germline V CDR1 and CDR2: SGHRS, YFSETQ. The CDR3 is 14 amino acids. Trimming took 4 bases from V and 8 from J; bases not matched to a gene: 10. The clonotype comes from a woman aged 55-75 years with acute COVID-19. Sequencing was performed on PBMCs or T cells enriched from blood (not recorded which). The chain employs TRBV5-1 and TRBJ1-2; 8 bases agree with TRBD1. The CDR3 DNA is TGCGCCAGCAGCGGAGAGTTAACAGGGGGAGGCTACACCTTC. It translates to CASSGELTGGGYTF.